This T cell receptor (beta chain) was sequenced during a study of CD8 T cells in ankylosing spondylitis. Study results and caveats: Within matched ankylosing spondylitis synovial fluid, disease-linked clones were reportedly significantly enriched. A TCR beta motif made of eight highly homologous variants seemed typical of ankylosing spondylitis blood. Some motif variants were previously reported in reactive arthritis synovial fluid and blood. Clones that were linked to disease were CD8+ and were relatively rare in peripheral blood.

This clonotype was seen a handful of times. Its antigen is still unknown. Quantitative 5'-RACE with molecular barcodes produced the TCR beta libraries. One entry per CDR3 protein, called by TCRdb with MiXCR from the 5' RACE reads. The sample shows around 130,000 distinct CDR3 sequences, 15% to 20% of them seen only once. The CDR3 length is 15 residues. Germline V CDR1 and CDR2: SGHTA, FQGNSA. Trimming removed 0 bases at V and 6 bases at J, with 9 bases between. V gene TRBV7-2 combines with J gene TRBJ1-6; no reliable D call. This sequence was found in a male donor with ankylosing spondylitis. The sequenced material came from blood, either unsorted or a sorted T cell fraction (not recorded which). The CDR3 DNA is TGTGCCAGCAGCTTAGCGCGACCCTTTAATTCACCCCTCCACTTT. It translates to CASSLARPFNSPLHF.